Each of the 5 T cell receptor beta chains below was sequenced from the same sample in a study of T-cell reconstitution after alpha-beta-depleted transplantation in children. TCRbeta library preparation incorporated unique molecular identifiers. Via MiXCR, TCRdb re-called the PCR reads, giving one row per CDR3 protein. The data show approximately 500,000 distinct CDR3 sequences, 10% seen once. The material was PBMCs, obtained before TCRalphabeta/CD19-depleted stem cell transplant. The receptors were sampled from a child aged 2 to 9 with inherited bone marrow failure, due to receive a stem cell transplant.

This clonotype occurred many times. V is TRBV15 and J is TRBJ1-1; no clear D gene. Germline CDR1 is LNHNV and CDR2 is YYDKDF (reference sequence). This CDR3 has 15 amino acids. The germline V and J ends were trimmed by 3 bases and 0 bases, with 11 bases remaining between them. The CDR3 sequence is CATSRGISMNTEAFF. The CDR3 DNA reads as TGTGCCACCAGCAGGGGAATTTCAATGAACACTGAAGCTTTCTTT.

This clonotype was seen ten or more times. CDR3 residues: CATSLASGLPYNEQFF. For the CDR3, the DNA is TGTGCCACCAGCTTGGCTAGCGGGCTTCCCTACAATGAGCAGTTCTTC. This rearrangement joins TRBV15 to TRBJ2-1, with 8 bases fitting TRBD2. The V gene end was trimmed by 5 bases and the J gene end by 2 bases; junction bases not matched to a gene: 8. Per germline, CDR1 LNHNV and CDR2 YYDKDF (reference sequence). The CDR3 sequence is 16 residues long.

This clonotype has a count of ten or more. The V and J genes are TRBV27 and TRBJ2-1; 10 bases match TRBD2. There are 13 residues in the CDR3. Germline-derived CDR1 and CDR2 are MNHEY and SMNVEV (reference sequence). The V and J ends lost 9 bases and 4 bases, in that order; junction bases with no gene match: 3. CDR3 sequence reads: CASGTSEYNEQFF. The CDR3 DNA is TGTGCCAGTGGGACTAGCGAGTACAATGAGCAGTTCTTC.

This clonotype was observed many times. The rearrangement links TRBV9 to TRBJ2-1; D might be TRBD1 (6 bases). Between the trimmed V and J ends, which lost 0 bases and 7 bases, there was a span of 14 bases. CDR1 SGDLS and CDR2 YYNGEE come from the germline V gene. This CDR3 region has 15 residues. CDR3 loop: CASSVGGQGSNEQFF. The CDR3 DNA sequence: TGTGCCAGCAGCGTAGGGGGGCAGGGGTCAAATGAGCAGTTCTTC.

This clonotype was seen at least ten times. CDR3 coding DNA: TGTGCCAGCAGTTCCCTCTTACTCCAGCCCCAGCATTTT. Amino acid sequence: CASSSLLLQPQHF. The chain has TRBV12-3 or TRBV12-4 and TRBJ1-5; the D is unclear. V lost 4 bases and J 7 bases, leaving 11 bases between the germline ends. This CDR3 spans 13 amino acids.